The 2 T cell receptor beta chains reported below all come from one sample, sequenced in a study of blood T cells in healthy people across ages. The use of a sample-barcoded 5' primer and a J-beta primer mix characterized a second PCR of about 6 to 11 cycles. Each CDR3 protein is one row after TCRdb ran MiXCR on the 5' RACE reads. The sample has about 1.7 million distinct CDR3 sequences, 28% seen once. Material: blood. Every receptor here comes from a woman aged 25 to 45 in good health.

In its sample, this clonotype was seen many times. This chain uses TRBV4-3 with TRBJ2-1, with D unclear. Trimming shortened V by 2 bases and J by 1 base, and 6 bases separated the two germline ends. The germline V gene encodes CDR1 LGHNA and CDR2 YSLEER. This CDR3 spans 14 amino acids. The CDR3 DNA reads TGCGCCAGCAGCCAATCGGGTTCCTACAATGAGCAGTTCTTC. Its protein is CASSQSGSYNEQFF.

This clonotype was recorded a few times. The V call is TRBV24-1, the J call TRBJ2-5; no firm D call. This CDR3 has 16 residues. Germline CDR1 and CDR2: KGHDR and SFDVKD. Between the trimmed V and J ends, which lost 4 bases and 4 bases, there was a span of 18 bases. The CDR3 sequence is CATSDKSGLARETQYF. CDR3 in DNA: TGTGCCACCAGTGACAAATCAGGCCTCGCGAGAGAGACCCAGTACTTC.